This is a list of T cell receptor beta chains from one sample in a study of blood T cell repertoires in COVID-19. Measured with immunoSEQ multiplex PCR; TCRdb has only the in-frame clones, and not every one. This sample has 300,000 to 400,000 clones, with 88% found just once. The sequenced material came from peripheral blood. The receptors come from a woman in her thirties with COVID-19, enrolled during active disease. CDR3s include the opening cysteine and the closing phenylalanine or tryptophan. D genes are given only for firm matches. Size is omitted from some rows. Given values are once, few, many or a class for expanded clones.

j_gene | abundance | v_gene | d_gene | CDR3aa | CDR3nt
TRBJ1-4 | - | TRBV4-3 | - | CASSQAMANEKLFF | TGCGCCAGCAGCCAAGCCATGGCCAATGAAAAACTGTTTTTT
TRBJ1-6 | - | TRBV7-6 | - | CASSLGAENNSPLHF | TGTGCCAGCAGCTTAGGGGCAGAGAATAATTCACCCCTCCACTTT
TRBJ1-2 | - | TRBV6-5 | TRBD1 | CASSRQGRGYTF | TGTGCCAGCAGTCGACAGGGGAGAGGCTACACCTTC
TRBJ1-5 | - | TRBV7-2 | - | CASSLVNQPQHF | TGTGCCAGCAGCTTAGTAAATCAGCCCCAGCATTTT
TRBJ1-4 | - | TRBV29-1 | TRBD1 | CSVEDQGQGREKLFF | TGCAGCGTTGAAGATCAAGGACAGGGGCGGGAAAAACTGTTTTTT
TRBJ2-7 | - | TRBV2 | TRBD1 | CASSEPGQGVRAYEQYF | TGTGCCAGCAGTGAGCCCGGACAGGGGGTCAGAGCCTACGAGCAGTACTTC
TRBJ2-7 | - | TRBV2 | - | CASSDLIDYEQYF | TGTGCCAGCAGTGATCTTATAGACTACGAGCAGTACTTC
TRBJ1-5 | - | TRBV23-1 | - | CASSQGPEGQPQHF | TGCGCCAGCAGTCAGGGCCCCGAGGGCCAGCCCCAGCATTTT
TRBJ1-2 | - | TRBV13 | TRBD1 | CASSFDRASRGYTF | TGTGCCAGCAGCTTCGACAGGGCATCAAGGGGCTACACCTTC
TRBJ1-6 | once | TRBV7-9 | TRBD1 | CASSSPGTGESPLHF | TGTGCCAGCAGCTCGCCCGGGACAGGTGAATCACCCCTCCACTTT
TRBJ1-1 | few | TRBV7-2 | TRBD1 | CASSPGTGFTEAFF | TGTGCCAGCAGCCCCGGGACAGGGTTCACTGAAGCTTTCTTT
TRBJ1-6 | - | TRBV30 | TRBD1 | CAWSAAAGGWGGNSPLHF | TGTGCCTGGAGTGCGGCAGCAGGGGGGTGGGGTGGGAATTCACCCCTCCACTTT
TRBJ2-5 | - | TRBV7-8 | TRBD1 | CASSLWTGSKETQYF | TGTGCCAGCAGCTTATGGACAGGGTCTAAGGAGACCCAGTACTTC
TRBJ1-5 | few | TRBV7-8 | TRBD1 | CASSLDRGPQHF | TGTGCCAGCAGCTTGGACAGGGGGCCCCAGCATTTT
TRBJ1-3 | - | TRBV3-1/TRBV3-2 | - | CASSPGLGDTIYF | TGTGCCAGCAGCCCTGGCCTCGGGGACACCATATATTTT
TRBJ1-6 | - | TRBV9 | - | CASSPGGSPLHF | TGTGCCAGCAGCCCGGGGGGATCACCCCTCCACTTT
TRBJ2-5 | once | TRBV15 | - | CATSIGWETQYF | TGTGCCACCAGCATCGGTTGGGAGACCCAGTACTTC
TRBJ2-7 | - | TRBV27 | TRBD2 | CASSLLTSGDEQYF | TGTGCCAGCAGTTTATTAACTAGCGGGGACGAGCAGTACTTC
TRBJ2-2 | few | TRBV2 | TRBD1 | CASSEDRTGNTGELFF | TGTGCCAGCAGTGAAGACAGGACAGGGAACACCGGGGAGCTGTTTTTT
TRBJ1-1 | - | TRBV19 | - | CASSIAQGLEAFF | TGTGCCAGTAGTATAGCCCAGGGGCTTGAAGCTTTCTTT
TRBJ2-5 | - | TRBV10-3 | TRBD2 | CATRTGLAGRQETQYF | TGTGCCACACGCACGGGACTAGCGGGGCGTCAAGAGACCCAGTACTTC
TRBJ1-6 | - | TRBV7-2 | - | CASTWTDSPLHF | TGTGCCAGCACCTGGACAGACTCACCCCTCCACTTT
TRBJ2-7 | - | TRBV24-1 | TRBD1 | CALQPPGQGGESYEQYF | TGTGCCCTTCAACCTCCGGGACAGGGGGGTGAATCCTACGAGCAGTACTTC
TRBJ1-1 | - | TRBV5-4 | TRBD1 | CASSTDRGDHTEAFF | TGTGCCAGCAGCACCGACAGGGGAGATCACACTGAAGCTTTCTTT
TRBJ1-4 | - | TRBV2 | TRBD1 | CASSEQGQGSEKLFF | TGTGCCAGCAGTGAACAGGGACAGGGGAGTGAAAAACTGTTTTTT
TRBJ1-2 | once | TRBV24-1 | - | CATSDPEAVDYGYTF | TGTGCCACCAGTGATCCGGAGGCTGTGGACTATGGCTACACCTTC
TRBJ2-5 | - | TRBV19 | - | CASSTGTGQTQYF | TGTGCCAGTAGCACAGGCACAGGGCAGACCCAGTACTTC
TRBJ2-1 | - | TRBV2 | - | CASSPTGDYSYNEQFF | TGTGCCAGCAGCCCAACGGGGGATTACTCCTACAATGAGCAGTTCTTC
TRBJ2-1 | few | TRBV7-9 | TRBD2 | CASSTGLAYNEQFF | TGTGCCAGCAGCACAGGACTAGCCTACAATGAGCAGTTCTTC
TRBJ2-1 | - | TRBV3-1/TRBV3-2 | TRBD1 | CASSQGRGWNEQFF | TGTGCCAGCAGCCAAGGCAGGGGGTGGAATGAGCAGTTCTTC
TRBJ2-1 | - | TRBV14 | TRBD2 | CASSPIGLAGPYNEQFF | TGTGCCAGCAGCCCAATTGGACTAGCGGGCCCCTACAATGAGCAGTTCTTC
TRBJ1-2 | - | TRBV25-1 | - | CASSGGRGGYTF | TGTGCCAGCAGTGGGGGGCGAGGGGGCTACACCTTC
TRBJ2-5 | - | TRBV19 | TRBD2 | CASRTSGVPETQYF | TGTGCCAGTAGAACTAGCGGGGTTCCAGAGACCCAGTACTTC
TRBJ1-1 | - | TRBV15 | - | CATSRVLAGNTEAFF | TGTGCCACCAGCAGAGTCCTGGCGGGGAACACTGAAGCTTTCTTT
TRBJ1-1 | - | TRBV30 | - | CAWDQGMNTEAFF | TGTGCCTGGGACCAGGGGATGAACACTGAAGCTTTCTTT
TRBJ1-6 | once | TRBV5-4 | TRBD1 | CASSFQGETSPLHF | TGTGCCAGCAGCTTTCAGGGGGAAACTTCACCCCTCCACTTT
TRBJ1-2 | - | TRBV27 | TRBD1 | CASSLLGTGAYGYTF | TGTGCCAGCAGTTTATTAGGGACAGGGGCCTATGGCTACACCTTC
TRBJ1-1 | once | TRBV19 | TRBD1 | CASTTQGTEAFF | TGTGCCAGTACCACACAGGGGACTGAAGCTTTCTTT
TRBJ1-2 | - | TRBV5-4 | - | CASRRDSKNYGYTF | TGTGCCAGCAGACGAGACAGTAAAAACTATGGCTACACCTTC
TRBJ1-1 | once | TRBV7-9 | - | CASSLVGRNTEAFF | TGTGCCAGCAGCTTAGTGGGGAGAAACACTGAAGCTTTCTTT
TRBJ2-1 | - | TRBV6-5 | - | CASRNRGGEQFF | TGTGCCAGCAGGAACAGGGGGGGTGAGCAGTTCTTC
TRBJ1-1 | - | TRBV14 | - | CASSHSRGKNTEAFF | TGTGCCAGCAGCCACTCTCGAGGGAAGAACACTGAAGCTTTCTTT
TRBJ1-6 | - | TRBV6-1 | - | CASSEWAGGYSPLHF | TGTGCCAGCAGTGAATGGGCGGGGGGTTATTCACCCCTCCACTTT
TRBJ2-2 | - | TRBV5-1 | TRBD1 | CASSLDGTGGLDGELFF | TGCGCCAGCAGCTTGGATGGGACAGGGGGCTTGGATGGGGAGCTGTTTTTT
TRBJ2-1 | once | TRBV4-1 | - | CASSGGNEQFF | TGCGCCAGCAGCGGGGGGAATGAGCAGTTCTTC
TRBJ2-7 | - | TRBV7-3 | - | CASRLTTTGRGGEQYF | TGTGCCAGCAGGTTGACCACCACAGGGCGAGGGGGAGAGCAGTACTTC
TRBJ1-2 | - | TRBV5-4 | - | CASRGGLSSGYTF | TGTGCCAGCAGGGGGGGACTGAGTAGTGGCTACACCTTC
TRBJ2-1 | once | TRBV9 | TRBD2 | CASSVSGYNEQFF | TGTGCCAGCAGCGTTAGCGGGTACAATGAGCAGTTCTTC
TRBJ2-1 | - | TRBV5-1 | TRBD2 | CASSSLAGVTYNEQFF | TGCGCCAGCAGCTCGTTAGCGGGAGTCACCTACAATGAGCAGTTCTTC
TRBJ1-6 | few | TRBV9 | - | CASSVGPSSYNSPLHF | TGTGCCAGCAGCGTAGGTCCTAGCTCCTATAATTCACCCCTCCACTTT
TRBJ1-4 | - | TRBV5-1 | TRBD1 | CASSGGTGTTNEKLFF | TGCGCCAGCAGCGGGGGGACAGGAACAACTAATGAAAAACTGTTTTTT
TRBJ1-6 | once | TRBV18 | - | CASSPREGYNSPLHF | TGTGCCAGCTCACCAAGGGAGGGTTATAATTCACCCCTCCACTTT
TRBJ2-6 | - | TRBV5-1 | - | CASSRGSSGANVLTF | TGCGCCAGCAGCCGGGGGAGCTCTGGGGCCAACGTCCTGACTTTC
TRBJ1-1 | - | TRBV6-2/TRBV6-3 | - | CASSYRFGVGTEAFF | TGTGCCAGCAGTTACCGCTTCGGGGTTGGTACTGAAGCTTTCTTT
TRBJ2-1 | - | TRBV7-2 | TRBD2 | CASSYDGGADEQFF | TGTGCCAGCAGCTATGACGGGGGGGCCGATGAGCAGTTCTTC